The clone carrying this TCR beta chain was seen just once. Its antigen is not known. Each of the patients experienced relapse following autologous stem cell transplantation, and their brentuximab vedotin exposure differed. Sequencing was performed with immunoSEQ multiplex PCR; in TCRdb, only in-frame clones are kept and a portion is missing. The table includes 75,000 to 100,000 clones, 80% to 90% detected once. The data originate from a study of PD-1 blockade in classical Hodgkin lymphoma. Study findings and constraints: CD4+ TCR diversity climbed significantly by C4D1, unlike CD8+ TCR diversity. The diversity seen at baseline in complete responders resembled that of newly diagnosed patients.

Germline-derived CDR1 and CDR2 are MNHEY and SMNVEV (reference sequence). The CDR3 is 13 amino acids. V trimming: 6 bases; J trimming: 4 bases; junction bases outside the gene matches: 6. The specimen was peripheral blood mononuclear cells (PBMCs), collected before the second cycle of nivolumab. The source is a human donor with classical Hodgkin lymphoma. V gene TRBV27 combines with J gene TRBJ2-7, with 7 bases matching TRBD1. The CDR3 sequence: CASSQGVWYEQYF. The CDR3 DNA sequence: TGTGCCAGCAGCCAGGGGGTTTGGTACGAGCAGTACTTC.